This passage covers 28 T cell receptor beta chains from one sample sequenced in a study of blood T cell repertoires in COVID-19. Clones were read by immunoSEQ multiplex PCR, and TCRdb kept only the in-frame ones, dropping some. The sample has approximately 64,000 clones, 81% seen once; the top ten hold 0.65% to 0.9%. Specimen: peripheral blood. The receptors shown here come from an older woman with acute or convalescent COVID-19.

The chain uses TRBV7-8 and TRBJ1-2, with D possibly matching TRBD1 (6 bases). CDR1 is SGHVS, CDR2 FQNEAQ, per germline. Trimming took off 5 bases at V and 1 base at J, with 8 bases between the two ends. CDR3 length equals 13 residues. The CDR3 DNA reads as TGTGCCAGCAGCCCGGACAGTAACTATGGCTACACCTTC. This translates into CASSPDSNYGYTF.

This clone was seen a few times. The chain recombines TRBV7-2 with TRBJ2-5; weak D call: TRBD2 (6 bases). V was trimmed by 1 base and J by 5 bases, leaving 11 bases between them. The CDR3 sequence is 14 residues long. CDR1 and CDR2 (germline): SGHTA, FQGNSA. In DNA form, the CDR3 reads TGTGCCAGCAGCTTAGATATGGGGAGGGAGACCCAGTACTTC. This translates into CASSLDMGRETQYF.

In DNA form, the CDR3 reads TGCAGCGTTGAACTCTATACTAGAGAGACCCAGTACTTC. Translating gives CSVELYTRETQYF. The rearrangement links TRBV29-1 to TRBJ2-5; D may be TRBD2 (5 bases). Germline V gene sequence: CDR1 SQVTM, CDR2 ANQGSEA. V lost 2 bases and J lost 4, with 11 bases in between. The CDR3 is made up of 13 amino acids.

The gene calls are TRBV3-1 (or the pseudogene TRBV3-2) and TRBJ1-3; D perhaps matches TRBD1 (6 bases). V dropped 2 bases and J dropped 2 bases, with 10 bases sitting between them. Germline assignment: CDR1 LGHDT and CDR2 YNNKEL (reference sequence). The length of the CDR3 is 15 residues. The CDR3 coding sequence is TGTGCCAGCAGCCAATGGCAGGGGACTGGAAACACCATATATTTT. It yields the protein CASSQWQGTGNTIYF.

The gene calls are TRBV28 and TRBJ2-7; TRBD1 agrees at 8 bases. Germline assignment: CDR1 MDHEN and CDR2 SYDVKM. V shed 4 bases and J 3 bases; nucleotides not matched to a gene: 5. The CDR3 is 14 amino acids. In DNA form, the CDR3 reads TGTGCCAGCAGTTCCGGGACAGGCGGCTACGAGCAGTACTTC. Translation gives CASSSGTGGYEQYF.

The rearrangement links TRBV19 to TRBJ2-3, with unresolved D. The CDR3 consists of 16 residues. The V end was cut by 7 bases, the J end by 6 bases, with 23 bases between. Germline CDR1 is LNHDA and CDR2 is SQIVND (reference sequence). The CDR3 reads CASNLQASLLLDTQYF. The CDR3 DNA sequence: TGTGCCAGTAATTTGCAGGCGAGTCTTCTTTTGGATACGCAGTATTTT.

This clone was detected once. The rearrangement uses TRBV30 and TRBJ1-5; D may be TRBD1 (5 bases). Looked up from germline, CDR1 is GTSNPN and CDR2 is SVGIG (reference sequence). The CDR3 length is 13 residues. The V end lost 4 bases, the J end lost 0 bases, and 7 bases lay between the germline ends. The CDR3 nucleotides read TGTGCCTGGACAGGGAATAGCAATCAGCCCCAGCATTTT. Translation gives CAWTGNSNQPQHF.

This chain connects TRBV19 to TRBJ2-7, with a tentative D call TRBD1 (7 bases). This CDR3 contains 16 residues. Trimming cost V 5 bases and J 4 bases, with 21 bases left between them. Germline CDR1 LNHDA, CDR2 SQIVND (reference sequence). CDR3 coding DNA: TGTGCCAGTAGTTTCGGACAGGCGGGGTTCGGGTACGAGCAGTACTTC. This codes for CASSFGQAGFGYEQYF. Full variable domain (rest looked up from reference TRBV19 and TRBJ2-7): DGGITQSPKYLFRKEGQNVTLSCEQNLNHDAMYWYRQDPGQGLRLIYYSQIVNDFQKGDIAEGYSVSREKKESFPLTVTSAQKNPTAFYLCASSFGQAGFGYEQYFGPGTRLTVT.

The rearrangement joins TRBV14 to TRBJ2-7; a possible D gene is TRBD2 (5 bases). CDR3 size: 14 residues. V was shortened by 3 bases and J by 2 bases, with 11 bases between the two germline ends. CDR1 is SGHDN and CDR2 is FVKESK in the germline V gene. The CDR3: CASSQTIGTYEQYF. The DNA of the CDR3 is TGTGCCAGCAGCCAGACTATCGGGACCTACGAGCAGTACTTC. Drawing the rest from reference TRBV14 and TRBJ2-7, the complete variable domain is EAGVTQFPSHSVIEKGQTVTLRCDPISGHDNLYWYRRVMGKEIKFLLHFVKESKQDESGMPNNRFLAERTGGTYSTLKVQPAELEDSGVYFCASSQTIGTYEQYFGPGTRLTVT.

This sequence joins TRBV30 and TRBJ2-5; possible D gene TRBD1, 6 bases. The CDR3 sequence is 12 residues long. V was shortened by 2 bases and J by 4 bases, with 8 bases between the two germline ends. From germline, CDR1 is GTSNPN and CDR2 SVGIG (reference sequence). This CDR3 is CAWSQGRETQYF. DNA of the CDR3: TGTGCCTGGAGTCAGGGGAGAGAGACCCAGTACTTC.

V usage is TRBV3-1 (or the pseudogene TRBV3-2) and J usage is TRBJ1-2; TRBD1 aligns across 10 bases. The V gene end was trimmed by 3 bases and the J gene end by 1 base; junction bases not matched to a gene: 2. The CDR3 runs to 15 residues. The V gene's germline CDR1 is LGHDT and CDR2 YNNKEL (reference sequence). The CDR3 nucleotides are TGTGCCAGCAGCCACCGGGACAGGGGTAACTATGGCTACACCTTC. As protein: CASSHRDRGNYGYTF.

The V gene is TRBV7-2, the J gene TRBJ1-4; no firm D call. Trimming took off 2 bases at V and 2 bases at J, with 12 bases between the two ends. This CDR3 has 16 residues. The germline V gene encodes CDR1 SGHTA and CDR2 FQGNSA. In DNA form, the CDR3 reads TGTGCCAGCAGCTTAAGAGCGGGCCTCACTAATGAAAAACTGTTTTTT. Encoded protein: CASSLRAGLTNEKLFF.

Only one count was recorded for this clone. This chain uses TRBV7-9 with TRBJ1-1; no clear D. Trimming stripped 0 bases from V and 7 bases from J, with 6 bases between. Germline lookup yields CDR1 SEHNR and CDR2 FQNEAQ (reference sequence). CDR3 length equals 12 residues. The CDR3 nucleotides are TGTGCCAGCAGCTTAGCCGGGGTTGAAGCTTTCTTT. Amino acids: CASSLAGVEAFF.

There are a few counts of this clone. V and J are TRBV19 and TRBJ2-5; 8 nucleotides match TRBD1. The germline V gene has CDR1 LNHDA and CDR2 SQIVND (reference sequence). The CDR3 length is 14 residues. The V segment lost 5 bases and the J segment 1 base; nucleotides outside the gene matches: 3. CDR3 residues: CASSGTGRQETQYF. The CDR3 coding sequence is TGTGCCAGTAGTGGGACAGGACGCCAAGAGACCCAGTACTTC.

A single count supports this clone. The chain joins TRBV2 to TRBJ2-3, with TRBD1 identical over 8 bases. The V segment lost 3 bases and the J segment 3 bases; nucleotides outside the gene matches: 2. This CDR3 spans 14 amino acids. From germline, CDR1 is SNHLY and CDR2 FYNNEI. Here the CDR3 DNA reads TGTGCCAGCAGTGACAGGGGGCTTACAGATACGCAGTATTTT. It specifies CASSDRGLTDTQYF.

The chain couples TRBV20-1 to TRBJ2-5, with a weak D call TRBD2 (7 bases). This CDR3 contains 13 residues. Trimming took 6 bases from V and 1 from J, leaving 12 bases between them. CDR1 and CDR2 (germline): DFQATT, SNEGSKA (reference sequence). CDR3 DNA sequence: TGCAGTGCGAGTCGGGGGGCCCAAGAGACCCAGTACTTC. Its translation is CSASRGAQETQYF.

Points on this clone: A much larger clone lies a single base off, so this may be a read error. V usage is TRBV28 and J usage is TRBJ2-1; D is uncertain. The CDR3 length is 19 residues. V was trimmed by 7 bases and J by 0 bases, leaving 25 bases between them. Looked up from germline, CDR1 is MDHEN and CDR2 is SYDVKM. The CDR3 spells CASNNTTWARSSSYNEQFF. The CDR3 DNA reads TGTGCCAGCAATAATACGACCTGGGCACGATCGAGCTCCTACAATGAGCAGTTCTTC.

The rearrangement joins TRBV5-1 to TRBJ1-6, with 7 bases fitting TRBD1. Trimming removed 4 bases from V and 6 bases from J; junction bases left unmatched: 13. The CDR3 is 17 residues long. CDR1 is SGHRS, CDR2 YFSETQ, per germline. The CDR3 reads CASSLVPLGQANSPLHF. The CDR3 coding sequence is TGCGCCAGCAGCCTGGTACCGCTCGGACAGGCTAATTCACCCCTCCACTTT. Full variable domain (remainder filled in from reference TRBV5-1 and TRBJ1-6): KAGVTQTPRYLIKTRGQQVTLSCSPISGHRSVSWYQQTPGQGLQFLFEYFSETQRNKGNFPGRFSGRQFSNSRSEMNVSTLELGDSALYLCASSLVPLGQANSPLHFGNGTRLTVT.

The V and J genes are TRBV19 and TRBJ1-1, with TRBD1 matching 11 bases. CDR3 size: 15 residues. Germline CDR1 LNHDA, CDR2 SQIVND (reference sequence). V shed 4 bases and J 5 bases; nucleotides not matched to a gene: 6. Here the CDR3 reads CASSTDRGPGTEAFF. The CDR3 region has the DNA TGTGCCAGTAGTACGGACAGGGGGCCTGGGACTGAAGCTTTCTTT.

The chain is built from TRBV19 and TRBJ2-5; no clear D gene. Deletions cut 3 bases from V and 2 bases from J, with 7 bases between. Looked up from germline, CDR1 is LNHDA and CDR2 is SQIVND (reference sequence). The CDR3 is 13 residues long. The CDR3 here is CASSIAGQETQYF. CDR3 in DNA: TGTGCCAGTAGTATTGCCGGGCAAGAGACCCAGTACTTC.

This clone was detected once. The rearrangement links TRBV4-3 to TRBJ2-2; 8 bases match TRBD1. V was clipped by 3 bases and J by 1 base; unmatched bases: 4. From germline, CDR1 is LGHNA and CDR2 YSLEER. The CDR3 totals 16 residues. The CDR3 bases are TGCGCCAGCAGCCAGTCGGACAGGGTGAACACCGGGGAGCTGTTTTTT. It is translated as CASSQSDRVNTGELFF.

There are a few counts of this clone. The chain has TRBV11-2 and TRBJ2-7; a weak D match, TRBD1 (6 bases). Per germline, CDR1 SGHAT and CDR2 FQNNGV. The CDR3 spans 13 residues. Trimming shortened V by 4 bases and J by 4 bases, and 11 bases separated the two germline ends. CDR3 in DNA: TGTGCCAGCAGCTCTATAACAGGGTACGAGCAGTACTTC. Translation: CASSSITGYEQYF.

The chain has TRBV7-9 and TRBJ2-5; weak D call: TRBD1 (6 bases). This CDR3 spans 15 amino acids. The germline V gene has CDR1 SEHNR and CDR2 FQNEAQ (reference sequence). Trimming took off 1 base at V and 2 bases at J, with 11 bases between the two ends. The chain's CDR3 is CASSLGAGEQETQYF. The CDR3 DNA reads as TGTGCCAGCAGCTTAGGGGCAGGGGAACAAGAGACCCAGTACTTC.

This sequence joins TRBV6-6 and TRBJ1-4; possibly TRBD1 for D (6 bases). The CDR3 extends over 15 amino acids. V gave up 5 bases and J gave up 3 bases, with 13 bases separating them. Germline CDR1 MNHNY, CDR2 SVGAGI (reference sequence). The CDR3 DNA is TGTGCCAGCAGTCAGGGGACTGCGGCTAATGAAAAACTGTTTTTT. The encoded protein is CASSQGTAANEKLFF.

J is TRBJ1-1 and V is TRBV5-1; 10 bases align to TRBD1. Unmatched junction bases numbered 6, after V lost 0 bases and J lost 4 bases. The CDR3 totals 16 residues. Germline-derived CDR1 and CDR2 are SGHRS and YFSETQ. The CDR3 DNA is TGCGCCAGCAGCTTGGAGGGGACAGGGGTCTTCACTGAAGCTTTCTTT. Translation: CASSLEGTGVFTEAFF.

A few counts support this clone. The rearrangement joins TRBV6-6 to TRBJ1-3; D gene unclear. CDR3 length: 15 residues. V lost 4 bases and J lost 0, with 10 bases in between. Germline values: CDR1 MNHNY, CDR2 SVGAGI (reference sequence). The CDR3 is CASSFYLSSGNTIYF. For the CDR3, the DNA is TGTGCCAGCAGTTTCTACCTTAGCTCTGGAAACACCATATATTTT.

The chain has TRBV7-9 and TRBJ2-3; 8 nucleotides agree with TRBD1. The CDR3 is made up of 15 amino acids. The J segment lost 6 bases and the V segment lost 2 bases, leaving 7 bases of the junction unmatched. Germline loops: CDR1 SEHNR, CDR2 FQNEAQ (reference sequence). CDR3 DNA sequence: TGTGCCAGCAGCTTACGTGGGCAGGGGGCTGATACGCAGTATTTT. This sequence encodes CASSLRGQGADTQYF.

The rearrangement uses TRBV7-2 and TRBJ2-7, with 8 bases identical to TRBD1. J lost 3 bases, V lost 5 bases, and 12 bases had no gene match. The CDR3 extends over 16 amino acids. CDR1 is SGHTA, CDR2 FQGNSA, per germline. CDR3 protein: CASSPQAGTGGYEQYF. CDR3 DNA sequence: TGTGCCAGCAGCCCTCAAGCCGGGACAGGAGGCTACGAGCAGTACTTC.